Below, 11 T cell receptor beta chains from the same sample are listed, as sequenced in a study of T cells in tuberculosis. The method was immunoSEQ multiplex PCR; TCRdb's version includes in-frame clones alone and lacks a portion of them. Of 20,000 to 25,000 clones in the sample, about 96% are singletons; the top ten hold 5% to 7.5%. The sample taken for sequencing was PBMCs. The receptors derive from a donor aged 10-29 years with latent tuberculosis or without tuberculosis infection.

CDR3 bases: TGTGCCAGCAGTGACGGGACAGGGGGTAGCACTGAAGCTTTCTTT. The encoded protein is CASSDGTGGSTEAFF. J is TRBJ1-1 and V is TRBV2; TRBD1 matches at 11 bases. CDR3 length equals 15 residues. The ends lost 3 bases at V and 4 bases at J; junction bases unmatched: 4. Per germline, CDR1 SNHLY and CDR2 FYNNEI. Full variable domain (remainder filled in from reference TRBV2 and TRBJ1-1): EPEVTQTPSHQVTQMGQEVILRCVPISNHLYFYWYRQILGQKVEFLVSFYNNEISEKSEIFDDQFSVERPDGSNFTLKIRSTKLEDSAMYFCASSDGTGGSTEAFFGQGTRLTVV.

The chain links TRBV29-1 to TRBJ2-2, with D perhaps TRBD2 (5 bases). The V and J ends lost 5 bases and 0 bases respectively, with 10 bases between them. The CDR3 runs 14 residues. Germline CDR1 and CDR2: SQVTM and ANQGSEA. The CDR3 region is CSVWSGANTGELFF. DNA of the CDR3: TGCAGCGTTTGGAGCGGCGCGAACACCGGGGAGCTGTTTTTT.

The chain has TRBV19 and TRBJ1-2, with 12 nucleotides matching TRBD1. The CDR3 extends over 13 amino acids. J was trimmed by 8 bases and V by 10 bases; bases with no gene match: 8. Germline CDR1 LNHDA, CDR2 SQIVND (reference sequence). The chain's CDR3 is CATRDRGLLGYTF. For the CDR3, the DNA is TGTGCCACAAGGGACAGGGGGCTATTGGGCTACACCTTC.

V gene TRBV5-6 combines with J gene TRBJ1-1; TRBD1 matches at 9 bases. CDR1 and CDR2 from the germline V gene are SGHDT and YYEEEE. Unmatched junction bases numbered 2, after V lost 1 base and J lost 4 bases. This CDR3 region has 14 residues. For the CDR3, the DNA is TGTGCCAGCAGCTTGACAGGGGGCATCACTGAAGCTTTCTTT. Its translation: CASSLTGGITEAFF. Together with reference TRBV5-6 and TRBJ1-1, the CDR3 gives the full variable domain: DAGVTQSPTHLIKTRGQQVTLRCSPKSGHDTVSWYQQALGQGPQFIFQYYEEEERQRGNFPDRFSGHQFPNYSSELNVNALLLGDSALYLCASSLTGGITEAFFGQGTRLTVV.

This chain uses TRBV5-6 with TRBJ2-5; D is uncertain. Germline CDR1 and CDR2: SGHDT and YYEEEE. The V end was cut by 4 bases, the J end by 5 bases, with 9 bases between. The CDR3 covers 12 residues. CDR3 residues: CASSPDFETQYF. CDR3 in DNA: TGTGCCAGCAGCCCAGATTTTGAGACCCAGTACTTC.

V gene TRBV18 combines with J gene TRBJ2-6; possibly TRBD1 for D (5 bases). Germline CDR1 KGHSH, CDR2 LQKENI. Trimming removed 6 bases from V and 0 bases from J, with 21 bases in between. This CDR3 region has 19 residues. For the CDR3, the DNA is TGTGCCAGCTCCCCGGCCGCAGGGCCCCCCATCTCTGGGGCCAACGTCCTGACTTTC. Its translation: CASSPAAGPPISGANVLTF.

V usage is TRBV19 and J usage is TRBJ1-3; D is perhaps TRBD1 (5 bases). The CDR3 spans 18 residues. The germline V gene has CDR1 LNHDA and CDR2 SQIVND (reference sequence). V was cut by 5 bases and J by 0 bases, with 20 bases left in between. CDR3 bases: TGTGCCAGTAGTCAAAGGGCCTCTCTAGGGGACTCTGGAAACACCATATATTTT. This codes for CASSQRASLGDSGNTIYF.

The V call is TRBV4-3, the J call TRBJ2-3; unclear D gene. The length of the CDR3 is 16 residues. Per the germline V gene, CDR1 is LGHNA and CDR2 is YSLEER. The V gene lost 1 base and the J gene lost 0 bases, with 11 bases spanning the gap. CDR3 region: CASSQGTESSTDTQYF. The DNA for the CDR3 is TGCGCCAGCAGCCAAGGTACAGAATCTAGCACAGATACGCAGTATTTT.

The rearrangement uses TRBV4-3 and TRBJ1-3, with D uncertain. The V gene lost 3 bases and the J gene lost 0 bases, with 12 bases spanning the gap. Germline CDR1 LGHNA, CDR2 YSLEER. The CDR3 length is 16 residues. For the CDR3, the DNA is TGCGCCAGCAGCCAGGAGATTGGAAGCTCTGGAAACACCATATATTTT. This sequence encodes CASSQEIGSSGNTIYF.

The rearrangement joins TRBV27 to TRBJ2-1; D is perhaps TRBD2 (5 bases). With 5 bases removed from V and 7 bases from J, the gap between germline ends came to 15 bases. This CDR3 spans 14 amino acids. Germline values: CDR1 MNHEY, CDR2 SMNVEV (reference sequence). The CDR3 loop reads CASSAWIGLNEQFF. DNA of the CDR3: TGTGCCAGCAGTGCCTGGATCGGACTTAATGAGCAGTTCTTC.

The V call is TRBV29-1, the J call TRBJ2-7, with 7 bases fitting TRBD2. Germline V gives CDR1 SQVTM, CDR2 ANQGSEA. CDR3 length equals 12 residues. Germline trimming cut 7 bases from V and 5 bases from J; bases unmatched to any gene: 8. The CDR3 is CSAGGGRHEQYF. CDR3 bases: TGCAGCGCTGGGGGGGGTCGACACGAGCAGTACTTC.